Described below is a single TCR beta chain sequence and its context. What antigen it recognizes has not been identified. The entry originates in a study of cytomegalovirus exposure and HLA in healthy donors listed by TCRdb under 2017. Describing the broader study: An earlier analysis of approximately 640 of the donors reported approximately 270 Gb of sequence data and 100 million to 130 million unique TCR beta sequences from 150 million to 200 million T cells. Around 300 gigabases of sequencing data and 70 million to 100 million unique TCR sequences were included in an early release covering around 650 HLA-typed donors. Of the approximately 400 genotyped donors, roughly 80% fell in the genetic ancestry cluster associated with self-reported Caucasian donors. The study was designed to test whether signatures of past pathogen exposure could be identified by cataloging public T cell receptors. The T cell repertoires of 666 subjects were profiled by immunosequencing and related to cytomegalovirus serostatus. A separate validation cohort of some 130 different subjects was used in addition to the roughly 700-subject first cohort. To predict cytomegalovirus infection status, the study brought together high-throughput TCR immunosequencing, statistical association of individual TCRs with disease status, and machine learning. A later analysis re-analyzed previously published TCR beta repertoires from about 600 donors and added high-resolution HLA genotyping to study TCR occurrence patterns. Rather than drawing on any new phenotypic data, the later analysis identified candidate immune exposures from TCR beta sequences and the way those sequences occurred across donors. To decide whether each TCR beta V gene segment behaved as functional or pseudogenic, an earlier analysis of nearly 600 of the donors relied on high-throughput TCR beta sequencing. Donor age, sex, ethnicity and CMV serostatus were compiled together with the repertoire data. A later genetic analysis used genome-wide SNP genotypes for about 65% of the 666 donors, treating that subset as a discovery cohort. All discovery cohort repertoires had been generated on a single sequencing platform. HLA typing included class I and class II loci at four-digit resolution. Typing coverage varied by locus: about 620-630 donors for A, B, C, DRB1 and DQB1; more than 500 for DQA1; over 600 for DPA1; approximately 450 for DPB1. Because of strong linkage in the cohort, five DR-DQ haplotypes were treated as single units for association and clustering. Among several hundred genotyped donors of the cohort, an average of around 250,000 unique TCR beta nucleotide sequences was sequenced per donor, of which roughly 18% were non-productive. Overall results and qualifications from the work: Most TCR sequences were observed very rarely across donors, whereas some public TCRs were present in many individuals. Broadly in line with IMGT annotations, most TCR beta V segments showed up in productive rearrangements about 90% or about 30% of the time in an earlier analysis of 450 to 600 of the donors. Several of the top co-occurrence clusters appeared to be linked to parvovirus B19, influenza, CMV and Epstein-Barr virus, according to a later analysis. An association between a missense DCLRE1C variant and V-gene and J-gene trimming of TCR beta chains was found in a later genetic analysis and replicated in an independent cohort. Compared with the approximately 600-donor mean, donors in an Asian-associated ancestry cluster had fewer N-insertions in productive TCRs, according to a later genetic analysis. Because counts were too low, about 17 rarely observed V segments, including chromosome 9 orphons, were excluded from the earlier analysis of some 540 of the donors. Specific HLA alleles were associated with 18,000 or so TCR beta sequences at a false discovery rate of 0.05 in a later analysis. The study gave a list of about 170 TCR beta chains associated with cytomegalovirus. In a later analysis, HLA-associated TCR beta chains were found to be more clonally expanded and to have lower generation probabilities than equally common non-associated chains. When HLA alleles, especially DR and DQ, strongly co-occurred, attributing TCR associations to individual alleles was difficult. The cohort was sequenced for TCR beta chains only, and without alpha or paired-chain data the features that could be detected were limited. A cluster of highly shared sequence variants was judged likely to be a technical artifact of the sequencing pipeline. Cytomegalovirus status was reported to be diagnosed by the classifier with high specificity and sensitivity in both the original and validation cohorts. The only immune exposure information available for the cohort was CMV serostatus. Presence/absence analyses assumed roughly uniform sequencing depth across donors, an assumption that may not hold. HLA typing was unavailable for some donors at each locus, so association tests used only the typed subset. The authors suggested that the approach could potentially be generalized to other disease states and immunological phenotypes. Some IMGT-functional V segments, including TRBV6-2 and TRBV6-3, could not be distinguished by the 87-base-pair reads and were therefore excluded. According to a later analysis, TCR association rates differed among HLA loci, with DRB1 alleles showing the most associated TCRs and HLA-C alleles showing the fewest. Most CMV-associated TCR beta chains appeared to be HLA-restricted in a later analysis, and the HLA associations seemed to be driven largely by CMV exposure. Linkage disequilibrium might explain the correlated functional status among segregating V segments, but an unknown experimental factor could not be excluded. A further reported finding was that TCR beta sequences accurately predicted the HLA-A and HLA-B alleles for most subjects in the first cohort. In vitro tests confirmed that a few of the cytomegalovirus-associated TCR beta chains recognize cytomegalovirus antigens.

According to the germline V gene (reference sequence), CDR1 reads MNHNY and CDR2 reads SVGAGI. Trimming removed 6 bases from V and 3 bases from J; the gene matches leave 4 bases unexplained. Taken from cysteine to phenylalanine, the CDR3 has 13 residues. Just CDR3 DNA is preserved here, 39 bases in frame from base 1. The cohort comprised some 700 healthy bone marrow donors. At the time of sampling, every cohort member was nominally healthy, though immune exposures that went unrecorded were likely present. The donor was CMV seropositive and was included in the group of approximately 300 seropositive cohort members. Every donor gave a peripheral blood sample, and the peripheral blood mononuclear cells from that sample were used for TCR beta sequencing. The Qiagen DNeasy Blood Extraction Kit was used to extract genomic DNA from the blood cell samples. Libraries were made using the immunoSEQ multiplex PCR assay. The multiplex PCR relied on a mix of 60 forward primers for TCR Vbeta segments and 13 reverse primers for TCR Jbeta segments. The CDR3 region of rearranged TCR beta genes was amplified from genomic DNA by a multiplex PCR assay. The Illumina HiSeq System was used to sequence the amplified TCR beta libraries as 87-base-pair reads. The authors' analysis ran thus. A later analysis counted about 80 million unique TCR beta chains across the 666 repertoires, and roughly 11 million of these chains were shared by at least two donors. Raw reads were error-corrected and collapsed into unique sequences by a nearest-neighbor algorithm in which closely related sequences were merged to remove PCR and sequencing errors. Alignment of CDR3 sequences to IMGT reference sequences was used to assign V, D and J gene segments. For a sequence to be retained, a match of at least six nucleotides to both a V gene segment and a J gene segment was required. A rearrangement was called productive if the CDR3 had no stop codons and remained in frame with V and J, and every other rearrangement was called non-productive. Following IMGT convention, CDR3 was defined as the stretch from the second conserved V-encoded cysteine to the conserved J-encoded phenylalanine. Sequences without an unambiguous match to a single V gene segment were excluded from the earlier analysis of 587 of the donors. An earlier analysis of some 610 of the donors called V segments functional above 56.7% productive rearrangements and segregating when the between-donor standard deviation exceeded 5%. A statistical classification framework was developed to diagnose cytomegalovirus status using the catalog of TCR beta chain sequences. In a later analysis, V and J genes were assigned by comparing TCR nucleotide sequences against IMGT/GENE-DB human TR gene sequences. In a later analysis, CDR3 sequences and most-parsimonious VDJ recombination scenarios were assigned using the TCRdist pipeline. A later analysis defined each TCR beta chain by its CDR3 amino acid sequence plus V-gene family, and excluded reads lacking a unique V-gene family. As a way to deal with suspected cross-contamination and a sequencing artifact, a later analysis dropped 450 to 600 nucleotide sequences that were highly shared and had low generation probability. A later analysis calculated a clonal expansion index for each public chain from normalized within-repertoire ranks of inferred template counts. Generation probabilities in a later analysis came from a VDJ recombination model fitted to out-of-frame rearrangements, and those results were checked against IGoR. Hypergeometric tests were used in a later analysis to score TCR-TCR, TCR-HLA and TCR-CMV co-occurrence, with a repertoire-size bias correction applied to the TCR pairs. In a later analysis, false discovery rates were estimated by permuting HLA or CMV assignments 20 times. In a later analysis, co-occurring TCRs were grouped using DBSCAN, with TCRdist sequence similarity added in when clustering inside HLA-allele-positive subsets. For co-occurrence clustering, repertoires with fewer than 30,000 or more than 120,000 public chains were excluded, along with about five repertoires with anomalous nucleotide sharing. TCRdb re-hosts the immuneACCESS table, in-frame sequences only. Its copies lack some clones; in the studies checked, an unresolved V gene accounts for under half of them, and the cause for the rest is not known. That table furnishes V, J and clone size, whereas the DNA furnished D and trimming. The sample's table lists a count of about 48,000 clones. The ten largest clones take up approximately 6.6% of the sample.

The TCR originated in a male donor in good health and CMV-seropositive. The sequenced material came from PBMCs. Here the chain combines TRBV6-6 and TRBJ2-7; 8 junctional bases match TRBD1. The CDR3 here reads CASSGQGDYEQYF. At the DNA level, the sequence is TGTGCCAGCAGCGGACAGGGAGACTACGAGCAGTACTTC.